This T cell receptor (beta chain) was identified in a study of OX40 agonist ivuxolimab in advanced cancers. Study information: One patient with hepatocellular carcinoma and two with cutaneous melanoma, three in all, had partial responses. Study findings and constraints: Mean expanded clone counts were higher in CD8+ than CD4+ T cells.

Measured with immunoSEQ multiplex PCR; TCRdb has only the in-frame clones, and not every one. The profile shows about 69,000 clones, about 89% of them singletons. Cycle 7 day 1, cycle 4 day 1, and baseline were the timepoints at which blood was sampled. The CDR3 is 14 residues long. Looked up from germline, CDR1 is SGDLS and CDR2 is YYNGEE. V lost 0 bases, J lost 2 bases, and 8 bases lay in between. This clone was observed a handful of times. Its specificity is not known. The TCR comes from an adult with an advanced solid tumor such as melanoma, head and neck, liver or kidney cancer. The material was CD4+ or CD8+ T cells sorted from blood, obtained in a trial of the OX40 agonist ivuxolimab. The V and J genes are TRBV9 and TRBJ1-1; possible D gene TRBD1, 5 bases. The CDR3 loop is CASSVAGTNTEAFF. The DNA for the CDR3 is TGTGCCAGCAGCGTAGCCGGGACCAACACTGAAGCTTTCTTT.